The 15 T cell receptor beta chains in this list originate from one sample, sequenced in a study of blood T cell repertoires in COVID-19. Produced via immunoSEQ multiplex PCR; TCRdb's table is partial and in-frame only. The table includes more than 200,000 clones, about 90% detected once. The sample comprised PBMCs or T cells enriched from blood (not recorded which). The receptors derive from a woman under 40 with acute COVID-19.

The chain has TRBV2 and TRBJ1-2; no firm D call. Trimming left V 7 bases short and J 7 bases short, with 16 bases between. The CDR3 length is 13 residues. The germline gives CDR1 SNHLY, CDR2 FYNNEI. This CDR3 reads CASTRRGVAGYTF. In DNA, the CDR3 is TGTGCCAGCACCCGGCGGGGTGTGGCTGGCTACACCTTC.

The V and J genes are TRBV6-1 and TRBJ2-5; 10 bases are a match to TRBD2. This CDR3 region has 16 residues. The junction had 8 bases not matched to a gene; V was cut back by 2 bases and J by 5 bases. The germline gives CDR1 MNHNS, CDR2 SASEGT. The CDR3 here is CASSERLAGAVETQYF. In DNA, the CDR3 is TGTGCCAGCAGTGAAAGGCTAGCGGGAGCGGTGGAGACCCAGTACTTC.

The chain links TRBV28 to TRBJ1-5; D ambiguous. Per germline, CDR1 MDHEN and CDR2 SYDVKM. The CDR3 has 14 residues. Between the trimmed V and J ends, which lost 2 bases and 7 bases, there was a span of 12 bases. The CDR3 sequence: CASSLSFGIQPQHF. Written as DNA, the CDR3 is TGTGCCAGCAGTTTAAGTTTCGGTATCCAGCCCCAGCATTTT.

The table lists this clone with a few counts. In DNA form, the CDR3 reads TGTGCCAGCAGTTTTCGAGGGTTAAATGAAAAACTGTTTTTT. Translation: CASSFRGLNEKLFF. This chain connects TRBV28 to TRBJ1-4; D remains unclear. Germline V gives CDR1 MDHEN, CDR2 SYDVKM. Trimming shortened V by 3 bases and J by 5 bases, and 10 bases separated the two germline ends. The CDR3 extends over 14 amino acids.

Only a few counts were recorded for this clone. This chain connects TRBV5-6 to TRBJ1-2; weak D call: TRBD1 (6 bases). V was clipped by 0 bases and J by 8 bases, with 14 bases between them. CDR3 length equals 14 residues. Germline-derived CDR1 and CDR2 are SGHDT and YYEEEE. Here the CDR3 DNA reads TGTGCCAGCAGCTTGGATTTGGCAGGGGCAGGCTACACCTTC. Encoded protein: CASSLDLAGAGYTF.

This sequence joins TRBV5-1 and TRBJ2-1; 10 positions match TRBD2. V was pared by 4 bases and J by 8 bases, with 15 bases of the junction left unmatched. CDR3 size: 17 residues. Looked up from germline, CDR1 is SGHRS and CDR2 is YFSETQ. CDR3 amino acids: CASSPAGLAISVDEQFF. The CDR3 nucleotides are TGCGCCAGCAGCCCCGCGGGACTAGCGATATCTGTGGATGAGCAGTTCTTC. Filled out from reference TRBV5-1 and TRBJ2-1, the complete variable domain reads KAGVTQTPRYLIKTRGQQVTLSCSPISGHRSVSWYQQTPGQGLQFLFEYFSETQRNKGNFPGRFSGRQFSNSRSEMNVSTLELGDSALYLCASSPAGLAISVDEQFFGPGTRLTVL.

The rearrangement links TRBV7-2 to TRBJ1-4; D unclear. CDR3 length: 15 amino acids. V was trimmed by 5 bases and J by 8 bases, leaving 18 bases between them. CDR1 SGHTA and CDR2 FQGNSA come from the germline V gene. The CDR3 nucleotides are TGTGCCAGCAGCCCAGCAGGTTCCTCTCCAGAAAAACTGTTTTTT. Its translation: CASSPAGSSPEKLFF.

This clone occurred once. The rearrangement uses TRBV6-5 and TRBJ1-1, with no clear D. CDR3 length equals 14 residues. The V gene's germline CDR1 is MNHEY and CDR2 SVGAGI. With 6 bases removed from V and 1 base from J, the gap between germline ends came to 12 bases. The CDR3 here is CASSDGEKNTEAFF. The CDR3 region has the DNA TGTGCCAGCAGCGACGGGGAGAAGAACACTGAAGCTTTCTTT.

The chain combines TRBV7-2 with TRBJ1-2, with a weak D call TRBD1 (6 bases). The CDR3 contains 16 residues. The V end was cut by 5 bases, the J end by 4 bases, with 20 bases between. Germline V gene data show CDR1 as SGHTA and CDR2 as FQGNSA. The CDR3 nucleotides read TGTGCCAGCAGCCACAGGGCGCGTGTGGGCTTCTATGGCTACACCTTC. It codes for CASSHRARVGFYGYTF.

This clone has a single count. The chain uses TRBV5-5 and TRBJ1-4, with 8 bases fitting TRBD1. Per the germline V gene, CDR1 is SGHKS and CDR2 is YYEKEE (reference sequence). J gave up 7 bases and V 5 bases, and 13 bases lay outside the gene matches. The CDR3 covers 16 residues. CDR3 nucleotide sequence: TGTGCCAGCAGGAATCTCAAGCCGGGACAGGCTGAAAAACTGTTTTTT. Translated, it gives CASRNLKPGQAEKLFF.

V gene TRBV28 combines with J gene TRBJ2-1; 8 bases match TRBD2. Per germline, CDR1 MDHEN and CDR2 SYDVKM. The ends lost 10 bases at V and 15 bases at J; junction bases unmatched: 20. The CDR3 covers 14 residues. In DNA, the CDR3 is TGTGCCACCACCCAGGGTCGGACTCGGGGGGGCTCGTTCTTC. Protein: CATTQGRTRGGSFF.

The sample holds one count of this clone. This chain joins TRBV24-1 and TRBJ2-1; 10 positions agree with TRBD2. Germline V gene sequence: CDR1 KGHDR, CDR2 SFDVKD. This CDR3 region has 16 residues. With 7 bases clipped from V and 8 bases from J, the junction kept 13 bases outside the gene matches. The CDR3, as DNA: TGTGCCACCAGCCGACGAGGCAGCGGGGGGGCGTATGAGCAGTTCTTC. Amino acids: CATSRRGSGGAYEQFF.

This clone has only one observation. This chain links TRBV28 with TRBJ2-7; 11 nucleotides agree with TRBD1. V gave up 3 bases and J gave up 0 bases; unmatched junction bases: 10. This CDR3 is 18 amino acids long. Germline CDR1 reads MDHEN; CDR2 reads SYDVKM. CDR3 in amino acids: CASSFARTGGRSSYEQYF. CDR3 DNA sequence: TGTGCCAGCAGTTTCGCCCGGACAGGGGGCCGATCCTCCTACGAGCAGTACTTC.

A single count supports this clone. This chain joins TRBV10-3 and TRBJ2-1; 7 bases agree with TRBD2. V was clipped by 2 bases and J by 3 bases; unmatched bases: 4. The length of the CDR3 is 15 residues. Germline V gene data show CDR1 as ENHRY and CDR2 as SYGVKD. The DNA of the CDR3 is TGTGCCATCAGTGAGGGGAGGGCGAGCTACAATGAGCAGTTCTTC. Translated: CAISEGRASYNEQFF.

This rearrangement joins TRBV4-1 to TRBJ2-7; possible D gene TRBD1, 6 bases. Germline V CDR1 and CDR2: MGHRA, YSYEKL. The CDR3 length is 16 residues. V lost 3 bases and J lost 2, with 17 bases in between. CDR3 bases: TGCGCCAGCAGCCAGACCTCGGGACAACTGCCCTACGAGCAGTACTTC. It specifies CASSQTSGQLPYEQYF.